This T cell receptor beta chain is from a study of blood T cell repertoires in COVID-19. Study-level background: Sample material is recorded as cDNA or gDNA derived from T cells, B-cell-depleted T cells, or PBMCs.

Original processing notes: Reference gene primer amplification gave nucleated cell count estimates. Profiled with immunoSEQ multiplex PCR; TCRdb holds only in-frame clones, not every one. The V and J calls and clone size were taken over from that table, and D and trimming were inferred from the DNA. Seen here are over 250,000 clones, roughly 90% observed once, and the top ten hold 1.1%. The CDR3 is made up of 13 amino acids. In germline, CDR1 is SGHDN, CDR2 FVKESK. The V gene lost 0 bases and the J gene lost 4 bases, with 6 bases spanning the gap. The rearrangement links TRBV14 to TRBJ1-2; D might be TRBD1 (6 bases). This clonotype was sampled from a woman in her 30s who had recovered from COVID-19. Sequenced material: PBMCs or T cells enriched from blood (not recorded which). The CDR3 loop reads CASSQEQGYGYTF. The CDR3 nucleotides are TGTGCCAGCAGCCAAGAACAGGGCTATGGCTACACCTTC.